This TCR beta chain was captured in a study of identical twins. This clonotype was picked up a small number of times. The CDR3 has 12 residues. V was trimmed by 4 bases and J by 11 bases, leaving 12 bases between them. CDR1 MDHEN and CDR2 SYDVKM come from the germline V gene. Via MiXCR, TCRdb re-called the 5' RACE reads, giving one row per CDR3 protein. The sample carries approximately 500,000 distinct CDR3 sequences, roughly 24% recorded once. These data were also filed under a second study, of T cells expressing NK-cell markers.

The sample taken for sequencing was CD4+ T cells sorted from blood. The TCR comes from a woman in her late teens or twenties in good health. This rearrangement joins TRBV28 to TRBJ2-4, with D hard to call. CDR3 residues: CASSSRATFQYF. For the CDR3, the DNA is TGTGCCAGCAGTTCCAGAGCGACCTTTCAGTACTTC.